One sample yielded the 13 T cell receptor beta chains listed below, sequenced in a study of blood T cell repertoires in COVID-19 (dated by TCRdb to 2019 to 2021). Libraries were built with the immunoSEQ multiplex PCR assay. Imported from immuneACCESS, the table was reduced by TCRdb to in-frame sequences with V and J called. These copies leave out some clones; in studies compared against another copy, an unresolved V gene accounts for under half, and the cause of the remainder is not known. The sample records about 170,000 clones, 74% of which are singletons. The leading ten clones occupy 2.5% to 3% of the sample. Material for sequencing was peripheral blood. All receptors derive from a woman over 75 with acute or convalescent COVID-19.

This clone came up once. The chain employs TRBV6-1 and TRBJ1-6; no reliable D call. The germline V gene has CDR1 MNHNS and CDR2 SASEGT. With 1 base removed from V and 7 bases from J, the gap between germline ends came to 5 bases. The CDR3 is 13 amino acids. CDR3 protein: CASSEDLNSPLHF. In DNA form, the CDR3 reads TGTGCCAGCAGTGAAGATCTCAATTCACCCCTCCACTTT.

This sequence joins TRBV5-3 and TRBJ2-1, with TRBD2 matching over 14 bases. TRBV5-3 belongs to the ORF category, with a function that is uncertain. J was trimmed by 3 bases and V by 4 bases; bases with no gene match: 3. The CDR3 totals 16 residues. DNA for the CDR3: TGTGCCAGAAGCCCTGGGACTAGCGGGAGCTACAATGAGCAGTTCTTC. It codes for CARSPGTSGSYNEQFF.

This clone was observed once. The rearrangement links TRBV7-8 to TRBJ1-5; TRBD1 matches 7 bases. The length of the CDR3 is 13 residues. With V trimmed by 6 bases and J by 5 bases, 4 bases remained unmatched. Germline V gene data show CDR1 as SGHVS and CDR2 as FQNEAQ. CDR3 in amino acids: CASSADRDQPQHF. In nucleotides, the CDR3 is TGTGCCAGCAGTGCCGACAGGGATCAGCCCCAGCATTTT. The whole variable domain, filled in from reference TRBV7-8 and TRBJ1-5, reads GAGVSQSPRYKVAKRGQDVALRCDPISGHVSLFWYQQALGQGPEFLTYFQNEAQLDKSGLPSDRFFAERPEGSVSTLKIQRTQQEDSAVYLCASSADRDQPQHFGDGTRLSIL.

The J gene is TRBJ2-5, the V gene TRBV2; D gene ambiguous. The CDR3 sequence is 13 residues long. Looked up from germline, CDR1 is SNHLY and CDR2 is FYNNEI. The V end was cut by 8 bases, the J end by 3 bases, with 13 bases between. CDR3 DNA sequence: TGTGCCAGCTCAATAACAGCTGAAGAGACCCAGTACTTC. Translating gives CASSITAEETQYF.

The V gene is TRBV9, the J gene TRBJ1-1, with a weak D call TRBD1 (5 bases). The CDR3 runs to 16 residues. Per germline, CDR1 SGDLS and CDR2 YYNGEE. The V gene lost 0 bases and the J gene lost 3 bases, with 15 bases spanning the gap. The CDR3 bases are TGTGCCAGCAGCGTAGGGTCGGGGGGGTTGTACACTGAAGCTTTCTTT. Translated, it gives CASSVGSGGLYTEAFF.

J is TRBJ1-5 and V is TRBV30; no clear D. Trimming shortened V by 0 bases and J by 5 bases, and 8 bases separated the two germline ends. The germline V gene encodes CDR1 GTSNPN and CDR2 SVGIG (reference sequence). This CDR3 spans 13 amino acids. The CDR3 region is CAWSVQSDQPQHF. The CDR3 nucleotides are TGTGCCTGGAGTGTACAGTCGGATCAGCCCCAGCATTTT. Complete variable domain (other parts from reference TRBV30 and TRBJ1-5): SQTIHQWPATLVQPVGSPLSLECTVEGTSNPNLYWYRQAAGRGLQLLFYSVGIGQISSEVPQNLSASRPQDRQFILSSKKLLLSDSGFYLCAWSVQSDQPQHFGDGTRLSIL.

The V and J genes are TRBV5-1 and TRBJ2-7, with no clear D. Trimming removed 2 bases from V and 6 bases from J, with 15 bases in between. The germline gives CDR1 SGHRS, CDR2 YFSETQ. CDR3 length equals 14 residues. The DNA for the CDR3 is TGCGCCAGCAGCTTCGGTGGCCAGGCTGGCGAGCAGTACTTC. Protein: CASSFGGQAGEQYF.

The chain joins TRBV7-2 to TRBJ2-3, with TRBD2 matching 7 bases. This CDR3 is 16 amino acids long. Germline CDR1 and CDR2: SGHTA and FQGNSA. V shed 2 bases and J 3 bases; nucleotides not matched to a gene: 8. The CDR3 spells CASSLRAGDGTDTQYF. The CDR3 DNA is TGTGCCAGCAGCTTACGGGCGGGAGATGGGACAGATACGCAGTATTTT.

The sample holds a few counts of this clone. The chain has TRBV14 and TRBJ2-7; D unclear. The CDR3 consists of 12 residues. Between the trimmed V and J ends, which lost 8 bases and 6 bases, there was a span of 14 bases. Germline V CDR1 and CDR2: SGHDN, FVKESK. CDR3 sequence (DNA): TGTGCCAGCGGTAGATTGGTCGGCGAGCAGTACTTC. Residues: CASGRLVGEQYF.

The V and J genes are TRBV18 and TRBJ2-4; possibly TRBD1 for D (5 bases). The CDR3 is 16 residues long. V lost 2 bases and J lost 7, with 18 bases in between. Germline V gene lookup returns CDR1 KGHSH and CDR2 LQKENI. The CDR3 sequence is CASSPILGQGSNIQYF. The CDR3, as DNA: TGTGCCAGCTCACCAATCTTAGGGCAGGGTAGCAACATTCAGTACTTC.

Turning to this clone: Other DNA sequences in this specimen translate into the identical CDR3. The chain couples TRBV12-3 or TRBV12-4 to TRBJ1-5, with D unclear. There are 13 residues in the CDR3. V was trimmed by 3 bases and J by 3 bases, leaving 6 bases between them. CDR3 region: CASSFGHNQPQHF. In DNA, the CDR3 is TGTGCCAGCAGTTTCGGTCACAATCAGCCCCAGCATTTT.

The chain's CDR3 is CASFWSDTGELFF. The CDR3 coding sequence is TGTGCCAGTTTCTGGTCGGACACCGGGGAGCTGTTTTTT. This rearrangement joins TRBV19 to TRBJ2-2; D unclear. The V gene lost 8 bases and the J gene lost 3 bases, with 10 bases spanning the gap. Per the germline V gene, CDR1 is LNHDA and CDR2 is SQIVND (reference sequence). The CDR3 sequence is 13 residues long.

This sequence joins TRBV23-1 and TRBJ1-6; 8 nucleotides align to TRBD1. TRBV23-1 belongs to the ORF category, with a function that is uncertain. The CDR3 is 15 amino acids. V was pared by 6 bases and J by 9 bases, with 10 bases of the junction left unmatched. The CDR3 loop reads CASSRSGRGRSPLHF. CDR3 sequence (DNA): TGCGCCAGCAGCCGCTCCGGCAGGGGGCGTTCACCCCTCCACTTT.